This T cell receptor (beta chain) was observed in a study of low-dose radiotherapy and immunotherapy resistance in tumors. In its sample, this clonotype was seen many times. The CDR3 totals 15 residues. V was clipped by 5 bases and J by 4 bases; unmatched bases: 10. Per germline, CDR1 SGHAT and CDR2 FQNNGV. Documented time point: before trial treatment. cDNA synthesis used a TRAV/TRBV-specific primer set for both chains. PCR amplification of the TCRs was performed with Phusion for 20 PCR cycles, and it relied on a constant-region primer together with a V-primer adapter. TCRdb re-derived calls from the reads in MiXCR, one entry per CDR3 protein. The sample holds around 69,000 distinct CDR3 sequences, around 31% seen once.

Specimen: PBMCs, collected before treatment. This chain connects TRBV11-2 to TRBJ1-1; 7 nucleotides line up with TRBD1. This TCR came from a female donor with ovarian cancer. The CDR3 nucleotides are TGTGCCAGCAGCGCCCAGACAGGGATGGGCACTGAAGCTTTCTTT. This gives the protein CASSAQTGMGTEAFF.